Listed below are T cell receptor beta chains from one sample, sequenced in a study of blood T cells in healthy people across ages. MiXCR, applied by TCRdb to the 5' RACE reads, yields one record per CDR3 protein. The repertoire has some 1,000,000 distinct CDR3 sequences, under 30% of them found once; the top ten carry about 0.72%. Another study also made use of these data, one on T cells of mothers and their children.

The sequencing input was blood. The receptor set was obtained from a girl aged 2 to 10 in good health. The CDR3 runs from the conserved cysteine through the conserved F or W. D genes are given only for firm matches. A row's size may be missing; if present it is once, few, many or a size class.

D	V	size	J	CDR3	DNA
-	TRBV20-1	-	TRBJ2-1	CSAREGAGENAEQFF	TGCAGTGCTAGAGAGGGGGCAGGGGAGAATGCTGAGCAGTTCTTC
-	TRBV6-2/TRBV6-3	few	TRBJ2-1	CASTKSRVLGGYNEQFF	TGTGCCAGCACCAAAAGTAGAGTCCTCGGAGGATACAATGAGCAGTTCTTC
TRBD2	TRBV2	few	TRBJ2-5	CASSDTSGGAVETQYF	TGTGCCAGCAGTGACACTAGCGGGGGGGCCGTCGAGACCCAGTACTTC
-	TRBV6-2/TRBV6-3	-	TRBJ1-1	CASSTPGGSMNTEAFF	TGTGCCAGCAGCACCCCAGGCGGGTCTATGAACACTGAAGCTTTCTTT
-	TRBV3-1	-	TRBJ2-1	CASSPLYYNEQFF	TGTGCCAGCAGCCCCCTCTATTACAATGAGCAGTTCTTC
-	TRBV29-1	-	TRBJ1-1	CSVEDVGVFPEAFF	TGCAGCGTTGAAGATGTGGGGGTTTTCCCTGAAGCTTTCTTT
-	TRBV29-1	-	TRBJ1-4	CSVYNRAANEKLFF	TGCAGCGTGTATAACAGGGCAGCTAATGAAAAACTGTTTTTT
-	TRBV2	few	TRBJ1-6	CATGTTNSPLHF	TGTGCCACCGGGACTACTAATTCACCCCTCCACTTT
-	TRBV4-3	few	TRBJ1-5	CASSQEQGSQPQHF	TGCGCCAGCAGCCAAGAACAGGGTAGCCAGCCCCAGCATTTT
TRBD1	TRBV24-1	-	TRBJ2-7	CATSAGGQGRYEQYF	TGTGCCACCAGTGCAGGCGGACAGGGGAGGTACGAGCAGTACTTC
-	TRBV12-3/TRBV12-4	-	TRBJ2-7	CASSSSKGVKLYEQYF	TGTGCCAGCAGTTCCTCCAAGGGGGTTAAGTTGTACGAGCAGTACTTC
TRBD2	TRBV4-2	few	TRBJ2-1	CASSRQEISGGAREQFF	TGTGCCAGCAGCCGACAAGAGATTAGCGGGGGGGCACGAGAGCAGTTCTTC
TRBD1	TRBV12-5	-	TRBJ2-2	CASGLRQGAAGELFF	TGTGCTAGTGGTTTGCGGCAGGGGGCCGCCGGGGAGCTGTTTTTT
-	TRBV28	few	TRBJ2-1	CASSLDRRTAFF	TGTGCCAGCAGTTTAGATAGGAGGACAGCCTTCTTC
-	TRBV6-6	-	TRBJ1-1	CASSFVGRSEAFF	TGTGCCAGCAGTTTTGTTGGCCGTTCTGAAGCTTTCTTT
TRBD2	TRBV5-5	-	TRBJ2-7	CASSPLAGGIHEQYF	TGTGCCAGCAGCCCTTTAGCGGGAGGAATCCACGAGCAGTACTTC
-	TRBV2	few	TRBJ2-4	CASSVEDTGNIQYF	TGTGCCAGCAGTGTCGAAGACACCGGGAACATTCAGTACTTC
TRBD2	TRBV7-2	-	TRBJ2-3	CASSLSLAGTGTDTQYF	TGTGCCAGCAGCTTAAGTCTAGCGGGTACCGGCACAGATACGCAGTATTTT
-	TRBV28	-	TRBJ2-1	CASRTAPYNEQFF	TGTGCCAGCAGAACGGCCCCCTACAATGAGCAGTTCTTC
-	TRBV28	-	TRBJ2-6	CASSFTGHPSGVNVLTF	TGTGCCAGCAGTTTCACGGGACACCCCTCTGGGGTCAACGTCCTGACTTTC
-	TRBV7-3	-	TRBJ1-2	CASSLSAGDLGYTF	TGTGCCAGCAGCCTTAGCGCAGGAGATCTTGGCTACACCTTC